This T cell receptor beta chain is drawn from a study of blood T cell repertoires in COVID-19. V was clipped by 6 bases and J by 7 bases; unmatched bases: 8. Germline values: CDR1 MRHNA, CDR2 SNTAGT. The CDR3 spans 14 residues. Sequenced by immunoSEQ multiplex PCR; TCRdb stores in-frame clones only, minus some. The data show 120,000 or so clones, with just under 80% seen just once and roughly 25% held by the top ten. The sequence was obtained from a human donor in a cohort sampled during active COVID-19. J is TRBJ2-2 and V is TRBV6-4; 7 positions agree with TRBD1. Source material: peripheral blood. The CDR3 loop reads CASSQQGPGGELFF. The CDR3 bases are TGTGCCAGCAGCCAACAGGGGCCCGGCGGGGAGCTGTTTTTT.